These 3 T cell receptor beta chains share one sample of origin, sequenced in a study of T cell repertoires in cytomegalovirus infection. MiXCR was run by TCRdb on the reads, yielding one entry per CDR3 protein. The profile shows 740,000 or so distinct CDR3 sequences, less than 40% of them singletons. The material sequenced was PBMCs. The receptors derive from a human donor in good health (CMV status not recorded). Some clones in this sample may be carry-over from other donors' samples.

This clonotype has more than one count but fewer than ten. The chain has TRBV2 and TRBJ2-3; a weak D match, TRBD1 (5 bases). The V gene's germline CDR1 is SNHLY and CDR2 FYNNEI. The V gene lost 7 bases and the J gene lost 0 bases, with 11 bases spanning the gap. The CDR3 spans 14 residues. This CDR3 reads CASKFQGSTDTQYF. The DNA of the CDR3 is TGTGCCAGCAAGTTTCAGGGAAGCACAGATACGCAGTATTTT.

This CDR3 is CASSATAPGANVLTF. The CDR3 nucleotides read TGTGCCAGCAGTGCGACAGCCCCTGGGGCCAACGTCCTGACTTTC. The V call is TRBV27, the J call TRBJ2-6; a weak D match, TRBD1 (5 bases). The germline CDR1 and CDR2 sequences are MNHEY and SMNVEV (reference sequence). Trimming cost V 5 bases and J 2 bases, with 10 bases left between them. The CDR3 extends over 15 amino acids.

This clonotype has only a few counts. The V gene is TRBV6-1, the J gene TRBJ1-1, with D uncertain. V was clipped by 10 bases and J by 7 bases, with 16 bases between them. Germline CDR1 MNHNS, CDR2 SASEGT. The CDR3 has 12 residues. The CDR3 DNA is TGTGCCACGACCGAGAGCTTGGATGAAGCTTTCTTT. Encoded protein: CATTESLDEAFF.